The clone carrying this T cell receptor (beta chain) was detected many times. This specimen comes from a study of T cells in Graves' hyperthyroidism and ophthalmopathy. The CDR3 covers 13 residues. Per germline, CDR1 ENHRY and CDR2 SYGVKD. The germline V and J ends were trimmed by 4 bases and 2 bases, with 8 bases remaining between them. Amplification yielded TCR beta CDR3 regions, with RNA transcripts as the source. First-round RT-PCR of the TCR CDR3 relied on the HTBI primer set. MiXCR, run by TCRdb on the multiplex PCR reads, gives a single entry per CDR3 protein. In the table there are about 420,000 distinct CDR3 sequences, roughly 13% of which are singletons.

The sequencing sample was made of blood. The clonotype was recovered from a woman aged 18-29 years with Graves' hyperthyroidism. V gene TRBV10-3 combines with J gene TRBJ2-5; D is ambiguous. CDR3 in amino acids: CAISGAKQETQYF. Here the CDR3 DNA reads TGTGCCATCAGTGGAGCGAAACAAGAGACCCAGTACTTC.